The clone carrying this T cell receptor (beta chain) has only a few counts. Its antigen is not known. This entry comes from a study of memory CD4+ T cells and cytomegalovirus serostatus. General study findings and limits: CD4+ memory repertoires contained about 40% of the roughly 160 reported CMV TCRbeta sequences.

Assay used: immunoSEQ multiplex PCR; TCRdb lists only in-frame clones, some missing. The repertoire includes 50,000 to 60,000 clones, 70% to 85% of them detected once, and about 0.6% sits in the top ten. The sort gate was single viable CD3+CD4+CD8-CD45RO+ cells for memory CD4+ T cells. Trimming took off 4 bases at V and 4 bases at J, with 17 bases between the two ends. The germline CDR1 and CDR2 sequences are SGHAT and FQNNGV. The CDR3 runs 15 residues. The chain combines TRBV11-2 with TRBJ2-7; possible D gene TRBD1, 6 bases. This receptor was taken from an adult in good health and CMV-seronegative. Sequenced material: memory CD4+ T cells from blood. CDR3 amino acids: CASSSYRQGRYEQYF. The CDR3 coding sequence is TGTGCCAGCAGCTCCTATCGGCAGGGGCGGTACGAGCAGTACTTC.